This is a list of T cell receptor beta chains from one sample in a study of identical twins. TCRdb re-analysed the 5' RACE reads in MiXCR, keeping a single row per CDR3 protein. The table lists some 690,000 distinct CDR3 sequences, 21% of them singletons. These same data were also listed under a study on T cells expressing NK-cell markers.

Sequencing input: PBMCs. The receptors here all came from a woman younger than 35 in good health. Each CDR3 is given with its conserved first and last residue. A D gene is named only where the DNA matches it firmly. For some rows the clone size is stated as once, few or many, or as a class when expanded; others skip it.

d_call,v_call,clone_size,j_call,cdr3_nt,cdr3_aa
.,TRBV12-3/TRBV12-4,many,TRBJ1-5,TGTGCCAGCAGCTGGGGCAATCAGCCCCAGCATTTT,CASSWGNQPQHF
.,TRBV7-9,many,TRBJ2-7,TGTGCCAGCAGCCTTAGCCTTAACGAGCAGTACTTC,CASSLSLNEQYF
TRBD1,TRBV7-2,few,TRBJ2-5,TGTGCCAGCAGCCAGGGACAGCCTCAAGAGACCCAGTACTTC,CASSQGQPQETQYF
.,TRBV4-1,.,TRBJ2-3,TGCGCCAGCATAAGTTACTTATCTAGCACAGATACGCAGTATTTT,CASISYLSSTDTQYF
.,TRBV6-1,few,TRBJ2-7,TGTGCCAGCAGTGACTACAGGGCCCCCTACGAGCAGTACTTC,CASSDYRAPYEQYF
.,TRBV7-8,.,TRBJ2-5,TGTGCCAGCAGTTCCCATTCAGGGGAAGGAGAGACCCAGTACTTC,CASSSHSGEGETQYF
.,TRBV27,.,TRBJ2-5,TGTGCCAGCAGTTTTGGCCTACAAAGGAGGACCCAGTACTTC,CASSFGLQRRTQYF
TRBD2,TRBV20-1,.,TRBJ2-5,TGCAGTGCTGAAAAGCGGGAGGGCCCTCGGGAGACCCAGTACTTC,CSAEKREGPRETQYF
TRBD2,TRBV7-6,once,TRBJ2-1,TGTGCCAGCAGCAGCCGTCGGACGCGGGGGGAGCAGTTCTTC,CASSSRRTRGEQFF
.,TRBV12-3/TRBV12-4,.,TRBJ1-5,TGTGCCAGCAGTCCCGGGGACGGGAATCAGCCCCAGCATTTT,CASSPGDGNQPQHF
.,TRBV5-6,many,TRBJ2-1,TGTGCCAGCAGAGCAGGGTCCTACAATGAGCAGTTCTTC,CASRAGSYNEQFF
TRBD2,TRBV6-4,.,TRBJ2-3,TGTGCCAGCAGTGACTCCGGCGGGGCGGGGGCAGATACGCAGTATTTT,CASSDSGGAGADTQYF
TRBD1,TRBV5-8,.,TRBJ2-6,TGTGCCAGCAGCAGCCCCGACAGGGACTCTGGGGCCAACGTCCTGACTTTC,CASSSPDRDSGANVLTF
.,TRBV29-1,.,TRBJ1-1,TGCAGCGTAACAACGAGGGGTGATGGCACTGAAGCTTTCTTT,CSVTTRGDGTEAFF
.,TRBV24-1,few,TRBJ2-7,TGTGCCACCAGTGCCGAGGGTTACGAGCAGTACTTC,CATSAEGYEQYF
.,TRBV15,.,TRBJ2-1,TGTGCCACCAGAGTAGGCGGGCCAGGTTCCAATGAGCAGTTCTTC,CATRVGGPGSNEQFF
TRBD2,TRBV29-1,few,TRBJ2-1,TGCAGCGTTAGGCCTAGCGGTTACAATGAGCAGTTCTTC,CSVRPSGYNEQFF
TRBD1,TRBV4-1,.,TRBJ2-7,TGCGCCAGCAGCCAAGATCCCGGACAGGTTTTACGCGAGCAGTACTTC,CASSQDPGQVLREQYF
.,TRBV15,few,TRBJ2-7,TGTGCCACCAGCAGGCGCGGCGGCGAGCAGTACTTC,CATSRRGGEQYF
.,TRBV20-1,.,TRBJ1-2,TGCAGTGCAGCAGATGACCGGACCAACTATGGCTACACCTTC,CSAADDRTNYGYTF
TRBD2,TRBV20-1,few,TRBJ2-7,TGCAGTGCTAGAGTACTAGCGGGGGATCCCTCCTACGAGCAGTACTTC,CSARVLAGDPSYEQYF
.,TRBV6-5,few,TRBJ2-3,TGTGCCAGCAGTTCCCGCTATGGGGATACGCAGTATTTT,CASSSRYGDTQYF
TRBD1,TRBV28,few,TRBJ1-5,TGTGCCAGCAGTTTATTACGGGACAGGGTTAGGGATCAGCCCCAGCATTTT,CASSLLRDRVRDQPQHF
.,TRBV5-1,.,TRBJ2-7,TGCGCCAGCAGCTTGGGACGAAGCAGGGGCGAGCAGTACTTC,CASSLGRSRGEQYF
.,TRBV20-1,few,TRBJ2-3,TGCAGTGCTAGAGAGGGTGCAGATACGCAGTATTTT,CSAREGADTQYF
TRBD1,TRBV7-2,few,TRBJ2-4,TGTGCCAGCAGCGTCTATACAGGGGGCTTGACCAAAAACATTCAGTACTTC,CASSVYTGGLTKNIQYF
TRBD1,TRBV20-1,few,TRBJ2-1,TGCAGTGCTAGACTCCGGGACAGGACATACAATGAGCAGTTCTTC,CSARLRDRTYNEQFF
.,TRBV7-9,.,TRBJ1-2,TGTGCCAGCAGCCCAAGGAGGTTGGCAACCTATGGCTACACCTTC,CASSPRRLATYGYTF
.,TRBV25-1,many,TRBJ2-7,TGTGCCAGCAGTGAAGTTCTCTACGAGCAGTACTTC,CASSEVLYEQYF
.,TRBV14,few,TRBJ1-6,TGTGCCAGCAGCCAAGATGGGGGCCGGGGCCCACCCCTCCACTTT,CASSQDGGRGPPLHF
.,TRBV20-1,few,TRBJ2-3,TGCAGTGCCCCCTCTCCGGGGGCCACAGATACGCAGTATTTT,CSAPSPGATDTQYF
.,TRBV7-9,many,TRBJ2-3,TGTGCCAGCAGCTACGATACGCAGTATTTT,CASSYDTQYF
.,TRBV25-1,.,TRBJ2-7,TGTGCCACCACCCTCTCGGGGTACGAGCAGTACTTC,CATTLSGYEQYF
TRBD1,TRBV7-9,.,TRBJ2-7,TGTGCCAGCAGCGACGAACAGGGGCATTCCTACGAGCAGTACTTC,CASSDEQGHSYEQYF
.,TRBV6-1,few,TRBJ1-4,TGTGCCAGCAGTAAGAGGAACACCGGGGCCGGGGAAGTGTTTTTT,CASSKRNTGAGEVFF
.,TRBV5-1,.,TRBJ2-3,TGCGCCAGCCGATTCAGAGATACGCAGTATTTT,CASRFRDTQYF
.,TRBV6-5,many,TRBJ2-3,TGTGCCAGCAGTTACTCGGGCACAGATACGCAGTATTTT,CASSYSGTDTQYF
.,TRBV7-2,.,TRBJ2-2,TGTGCCAGCAGCACACAGGGATGGAACACCGGGGAGCTGTTTTTT,CASSTQGWNTGELFF
.,TRBV5-6,many,TRBJ1-2,TGTGCCAGCAGCTTGGAAGGAGTGGGGGGCTACACCTTC,CASSLEGVGGYTF
TRBD2,TRBV20-1,few,TRBJ2-3,TGCAGTGCTTTCCCGACTAGCGGAACCACAGATACGCAGTATTTT,CSAFPTSGTTDTQYF
.,TRBV12-3/TRBV12-4,many,TRBJ2-3,TGTGCCAGCAGTCGGGTAGATACGCAGTATTTT,CASSRVDTQYF
TRBD1,TRBV5-5,.,TRBJ1-5,TGTGCCAGCAGCTTGGAAGGGGGCGCCACGCCCCAGCATTTT,CASSLEGGATPQHF
TRBD2,TRBV5-1,many,TRBJ2-3,TGCGCCAGCAGCACGGGACTAGGCGGAGATACGCAGTATTTT,CASSTGLGGDTQYF
TRBD1,TRBV20-1,many,TRBJ2-1,TGCAGTGCTACGCCACCGGGACAGGGTGGTGATGAGCAGTTCTTC,CSATPPGQGGDEQFF
.,TRBV6-2/TRBV6-3,few,TRBJ2-1,TGTGCCAGCAGAAAGGGGTTTCGCGGAGACTACAATGAGCAGTTCTTC,CASRKGFRGDYNEQFF
TRBD1,TRBV5-1,few,TRBJ1-2,TGCGCCAGCAGGAAGACAGGGGGCAGGCATGGCTACACCTTC,CASRKTGGRHGYTF
TRBD1,TRBV5-1,.,TRBJ2-1,TGCGCCAGCAGCGCCGTCCCGGGACAGGGGTTTGAGCAGTTCTTC,CASSAVPGQGFEQFF
TRBD2,TRBV6-5,many,TRBJ2-2,TGTGCCAGCAGTTGGGGGGGGGTGAAGACCGGGGAGCTGTTTTTT,CASSWGGVKTGELFF
TRBD2,TRBV12-3/TRBV12-4,.,TRBJ2-3,TGTGCCAGCAGTTTCGACGGGAGGGCCTCAGATACGCAGTATTTT,CASSFDGRASDTQYF
TRBD2,TRBV20-1,.,TRBJ2-1,TGCAGTGCTAGGTCCTTAGCCGGACTAGCGGGAGTCAATGAGCAGTTCTTC,CSARSLAGLAGVNEQFF
.,TRBV5-5,.,TRBJ2-1,TGTGCCAGCAGCAATTGGACTTGGGGATACAATGAGCAGTTCTTC,CASSNWTWGYNEQFF
.,TRBV27,.,TRBJ2-2,TGTGCCAGCAGGCCACAGTCCGGGGAGCTGTTTTTT,CASRPQSGELFF
.,TRBV20-1,.,TRBJ2-5,TGCAGTGCCGGTGGACCATCCACGACCCAGTACTTC,CSAGGPSTTQYF
.,TRBV20-1,few,TRBJ1-2,TGCAGTGCTAGCTCCGGGGGAGAGGGCTACACCTTC,CSASSGGEGYTF
.,TRBV27,.,TRBJ1-2,TGTGCCAGCAGTTTCGGCAGGGCCCATGGCTACACCTTC,CASSFGRAHGYTF
TRBD2,TRBV9,many,TRBJ2-5,TGTGCCAGCAGCGTAGCGGGCGGGAGTGGTGAGACCCAGTACTTC,CASSVAGGSGETQYF
TRBD2,TRBV4-2,few,TRBJ2-3,TGTGCCAGCAGCCGGGTCGGGGGGGCTTCCCCCGATACGCAGTATTTT,CASSRVGGASPDTQYF
.,TRBV9,.,TRBJ1-3,TGTGCCAGCAGCGCCGAGGGGTGGGCGGACAGCTCTGGAAACACCATATATTTT,CASSAEGWADSSGNTIYF
.,TRBV20-1,.,TRBJ1-5,TGCAGTGCTAGGGCCGGGACCACCAATCAGCCCCAGCATTTT,CSARAGTTNQPQHF